This T cell receptor beta chain emerged from a study of monozygotic twins with inflammatory bowel disease. Findings and caveats of the study: Patients with IBD had less TCRbeta diversity (inverse Simpson) than their healthy co-twins. Extra variability in the repertoires of patients may have come from differing immunosuppressive treatments.

A template switching step added UMIs, each with a 6-nucleotide sample barcode. No DNA is given; TCRdb re-called the 5' RACE reads and lists each CDR3 protein once. In total, the table holds around 410,000 distinct CDR3 sequences. As concerns this clonotype: No antigen is known for it.

The CDR3 runs 14 residues. The V gene is TRBV12-3 or TRBV12-4, the J gene TRBJ1-3; the D call of TRBD1 rests on TCRdb alone, since no DNA is present to check it. The sample comprised blood. The sequence came from a human donor with ulcerative colitis or Crohn's disease, or a healthy co-twin of an affected twin (not recorded which). CDR3 protein: CASRPGTLGNTIYF.